This T cell receptor beta chain was profiled in a study of neurological immune-mediated disorders. Study observations and caveats: Across subjects, no CDR3 amino acid sequence appeared in expanded clones of more than one subject, a finding that suggested private repertoires in all groups.

TCRdb re-called the 5' RACE reads through MiXCR, storing one row per CDR3 protein. The sample comprises approximately 48,000 distinct CDR3 sequences, over 9.5% of which are singletons, and 9% rests with the top ten. This clonotype was detected many times. Its cognate antigen is unknown. The V end was cut by 0 bases, the J end by 2 bases, with 9 bases between. The CDR3 runs 14 residues. Per germline, CDR1 DFQATT and CDR2 SNEGSKA (reference sequence). Time point indicated: longitudinal time-point 3. This chain uses TRBV20-1 with TRBJ2-3; weak D call: TRBD2 (6 bases). The receptor was derived from a male donor with HTLV-1-associated myelopathy (HAM/TSP). Sequencing was carried out using PBMCs. The CDR3 sequence: CSARDPSATDTQYF. The CDR3 DNA is TGCAGTGCTAGAGACCCTAGCGCCACAGATACGCAGTATTTT.